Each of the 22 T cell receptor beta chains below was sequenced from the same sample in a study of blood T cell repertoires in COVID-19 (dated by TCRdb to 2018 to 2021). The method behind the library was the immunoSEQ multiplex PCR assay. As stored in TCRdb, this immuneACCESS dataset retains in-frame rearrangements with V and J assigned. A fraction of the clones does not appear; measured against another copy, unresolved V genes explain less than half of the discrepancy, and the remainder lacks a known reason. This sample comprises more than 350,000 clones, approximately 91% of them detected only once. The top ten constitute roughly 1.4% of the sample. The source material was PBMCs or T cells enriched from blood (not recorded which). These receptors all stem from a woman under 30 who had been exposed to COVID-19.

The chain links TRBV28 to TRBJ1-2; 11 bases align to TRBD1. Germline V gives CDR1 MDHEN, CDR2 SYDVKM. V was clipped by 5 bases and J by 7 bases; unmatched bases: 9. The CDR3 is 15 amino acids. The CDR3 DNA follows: TGTGCCAGCAGTCCAACCGCGGACAGGGGGCCTGGCTACACCTTC. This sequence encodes CASSPTADRGPGYTF.

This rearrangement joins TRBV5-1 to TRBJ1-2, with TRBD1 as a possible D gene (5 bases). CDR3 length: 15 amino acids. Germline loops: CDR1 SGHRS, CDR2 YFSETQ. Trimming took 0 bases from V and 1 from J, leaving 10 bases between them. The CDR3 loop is CASSLGQPLNYGYTF. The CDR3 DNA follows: TGCGCCAGCAGCTTGGGACAGCCTCTTAACTATGGCTACACCTTC.

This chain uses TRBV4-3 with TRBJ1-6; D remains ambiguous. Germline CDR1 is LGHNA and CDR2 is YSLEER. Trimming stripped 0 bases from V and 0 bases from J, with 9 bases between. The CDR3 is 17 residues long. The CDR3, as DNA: TGCGCCAGCAGCCAAGAACAACCAAGCTCCTATAATTCACCCCTCCACTTT. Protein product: CASSQEQPSSYNSPLHF.

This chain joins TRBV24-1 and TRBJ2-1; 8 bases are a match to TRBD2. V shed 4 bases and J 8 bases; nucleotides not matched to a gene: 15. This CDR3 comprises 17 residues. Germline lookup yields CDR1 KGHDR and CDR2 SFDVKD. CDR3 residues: CATSDPEGFSGMDEQFF. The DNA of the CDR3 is TGTGCCACCAGTGACCCTGAGGGATTTAGCGGGATGGATGAGCAGTTCTTC.

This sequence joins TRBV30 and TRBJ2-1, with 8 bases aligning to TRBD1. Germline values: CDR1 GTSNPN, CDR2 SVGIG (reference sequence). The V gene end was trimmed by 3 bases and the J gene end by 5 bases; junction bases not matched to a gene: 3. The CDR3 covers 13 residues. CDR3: CAWRGQGNNEQFF. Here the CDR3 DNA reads TGTGCCTGGAGAGGACAGGGAAACAATGAGCAGTTCTTC.

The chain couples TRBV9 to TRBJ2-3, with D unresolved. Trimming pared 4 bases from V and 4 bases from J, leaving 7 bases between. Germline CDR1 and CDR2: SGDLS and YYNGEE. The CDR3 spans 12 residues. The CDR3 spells CASSSGADTQYF. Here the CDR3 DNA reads TGTGCCAGCAGCTCGGGTGCAGATACGCAGTATTTT.

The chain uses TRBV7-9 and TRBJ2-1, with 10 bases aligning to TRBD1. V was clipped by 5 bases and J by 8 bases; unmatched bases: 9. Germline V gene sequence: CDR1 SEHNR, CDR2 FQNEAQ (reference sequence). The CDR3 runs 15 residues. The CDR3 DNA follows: TGTGCCAGCAGCCACCGGGACAGGGGAAACGATGAGCAGTTCTTC. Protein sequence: CASSHRDRGNDEQFF.

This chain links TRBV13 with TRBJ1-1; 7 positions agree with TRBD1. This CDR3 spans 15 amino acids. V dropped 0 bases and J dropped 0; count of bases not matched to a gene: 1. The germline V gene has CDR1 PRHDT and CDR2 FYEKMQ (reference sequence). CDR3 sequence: CASSLGGGMNTEAFF. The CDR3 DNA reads TGTGCCAGCAGCTTAGGAGGGGGCATGAACACTGAAGCTTTCTTT.

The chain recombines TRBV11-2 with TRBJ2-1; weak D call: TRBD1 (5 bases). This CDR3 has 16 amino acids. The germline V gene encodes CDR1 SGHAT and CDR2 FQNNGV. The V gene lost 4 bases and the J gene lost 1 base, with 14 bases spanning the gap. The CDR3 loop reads CASSSGGAVSYNEQFF. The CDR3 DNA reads TGTGCCAGCAGCTCCGGTGGGGCGGTATCCTACAATGAGCAGTTCTTC.

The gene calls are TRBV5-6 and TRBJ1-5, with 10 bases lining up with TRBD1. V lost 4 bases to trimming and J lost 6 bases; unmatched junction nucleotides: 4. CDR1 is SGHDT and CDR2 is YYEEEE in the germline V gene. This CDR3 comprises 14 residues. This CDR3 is CASSTTGGSQPQHF. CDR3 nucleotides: TGTGCCAGCAGCACGACAGGGGGCTCTCAGCCCCAGCATTTT.

The DNA for the CDR3 is TGTGCCAGTACCCAGCAGGGTTATCAGCCCCAGCATTTT. It specifies CASTQQGYQPQHF. V usage is TRBV19 and J usage is TRBJ1-5, with a weak D call TRBD1 (5 bases). V shed 7 bases and J shed 5 bases, with 12 bases lying between them. From germline, CDR1 is LNHDA and CDR2 SQIVND (reference sequence). This CDR3 has 13 residues.

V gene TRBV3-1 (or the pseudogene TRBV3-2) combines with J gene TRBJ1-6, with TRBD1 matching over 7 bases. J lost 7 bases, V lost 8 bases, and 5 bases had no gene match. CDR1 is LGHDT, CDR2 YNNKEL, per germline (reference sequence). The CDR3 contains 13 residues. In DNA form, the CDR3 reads TGTGCCAGCGGCGGGACAGTCAATTCACCCCTCCACTTT. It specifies CASGGTVNSPLHF.

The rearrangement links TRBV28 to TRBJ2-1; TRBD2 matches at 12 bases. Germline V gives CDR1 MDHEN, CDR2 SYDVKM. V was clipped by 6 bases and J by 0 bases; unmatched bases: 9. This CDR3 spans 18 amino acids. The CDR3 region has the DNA TGTGCCAGCAGCTCGGGACTAGCGGGCCCGAGCTCCTACAATGAGCAGTTCTTC. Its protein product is CASSSGLAGPSSYNEQFF.

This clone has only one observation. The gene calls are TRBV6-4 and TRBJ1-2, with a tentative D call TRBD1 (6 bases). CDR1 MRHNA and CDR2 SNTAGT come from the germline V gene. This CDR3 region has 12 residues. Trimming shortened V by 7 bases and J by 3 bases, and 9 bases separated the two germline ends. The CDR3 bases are TGTGCCAGCACGTGGACAGACTATGGCTACACCTTC. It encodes CASTWTDYGYTF.

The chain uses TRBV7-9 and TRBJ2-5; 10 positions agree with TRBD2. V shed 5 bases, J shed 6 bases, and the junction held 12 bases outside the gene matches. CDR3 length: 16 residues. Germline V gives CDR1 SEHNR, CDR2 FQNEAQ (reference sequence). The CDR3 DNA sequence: TGTGCCAGCAGCGATTCGGTTCTAGCGGGAGAAAAGACCCAGTACTTC. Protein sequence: CASSDSVLAGEKTQYF.

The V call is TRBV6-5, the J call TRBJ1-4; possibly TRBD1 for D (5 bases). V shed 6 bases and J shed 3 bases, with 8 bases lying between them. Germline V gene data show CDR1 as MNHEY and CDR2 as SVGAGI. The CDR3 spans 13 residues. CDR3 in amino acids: CASRRRANEKLFF. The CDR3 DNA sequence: TGTGCCAGCAGACGCAGGGCTAATGAAAAACTGTTTTTT.

The CDR3 here is CASRGQGDSPLHF. CDR3 bases: TGCGCCAGCCGAGGACAAGGGGATTCACCCCTCCACTTT. The chain joins TRBV10-2 to TRBJ1-6; D perhaps matches TRBD1 (5 bases). The CDR3 totals 13 residues. V lost 8 bases and J lost 8, with 13 bases in between. The germline V gene encodes CDR1 WSHSY and CDR2 SAAADI.

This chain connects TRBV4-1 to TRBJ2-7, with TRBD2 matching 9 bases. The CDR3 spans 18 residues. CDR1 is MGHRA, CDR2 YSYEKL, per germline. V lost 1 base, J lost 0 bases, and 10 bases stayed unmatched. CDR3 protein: CASSQVPLVAGASYEQYF. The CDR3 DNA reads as TGCGCCAGCAGCCAAGTTCCCTTAGTAGCGGGAGCCTCCTACGAGCAGTACTTC.

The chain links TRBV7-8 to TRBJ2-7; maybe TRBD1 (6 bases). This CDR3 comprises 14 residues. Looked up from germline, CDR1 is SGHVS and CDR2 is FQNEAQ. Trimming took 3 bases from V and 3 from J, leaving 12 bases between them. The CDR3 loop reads CASSLQGPGYEQYF. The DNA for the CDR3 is TGTGCCAGCAGCTTGCAGGGGCCTGGCTACGAGCAGTACTTC.

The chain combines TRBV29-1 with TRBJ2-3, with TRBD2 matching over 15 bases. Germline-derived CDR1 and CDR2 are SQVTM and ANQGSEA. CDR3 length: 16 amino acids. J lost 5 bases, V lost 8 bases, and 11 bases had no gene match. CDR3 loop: CSHQRGLAGGGDTQYF. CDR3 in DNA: TGCAGCCACCAGAGGGGACTAGCGGGAGGAGGAGATACGCAGTATTTT.

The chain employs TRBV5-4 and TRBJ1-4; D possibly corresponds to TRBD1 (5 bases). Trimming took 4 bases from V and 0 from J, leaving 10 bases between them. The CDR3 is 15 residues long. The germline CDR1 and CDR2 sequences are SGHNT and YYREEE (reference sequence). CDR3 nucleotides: TGTGCCAGCAGCGGGGCACCTGCAACTAATGAAAAACTGTTTTTT. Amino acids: CASSGAPATNEKLFF. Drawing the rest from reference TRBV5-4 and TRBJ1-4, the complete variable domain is ETGVTQSPTHLIKTRGQQVTLRCSSQSGHNTVSWYQQALGQGPQFIFQYYREEENGRGNFPPRFSGLQFPNYSSELNVNALELDDSALYLCASSGAPATNEKLFFGSGTQLSVL.

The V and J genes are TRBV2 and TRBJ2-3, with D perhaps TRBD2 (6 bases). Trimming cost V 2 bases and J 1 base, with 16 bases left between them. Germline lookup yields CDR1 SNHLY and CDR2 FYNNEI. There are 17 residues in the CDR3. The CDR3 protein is CASSELGSGGGTDTQYF. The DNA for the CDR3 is TGTGCCAGCAGTGAATTGGGTAGCGGAGGGGGCACAGATACGCAGTATTTT.